This T cell receptor (beta chain) was profiled in a study of identical twins. General study points: Models predicted too little out-of-frame TCR alpha sharing in monozygotic twins. Insertion counts were lower in abundant cord blood beta clonotypes, a trend that memory repertoires did not show. Out-of-frame beta sequences exhibited a weaker degree of excess twin sharing.

No donor was unhealthy or non-Caucasian. Germline V gives CDR1 ENHRY, CDR2 SYGVKD. V was shortened by 8 bases and J by 6 bases, with 17 bases between the two germline ends. The CDR3 consists of 14 residues. This clonotype was recorded a few times. Its antigen is still unknown. Each CDR3 protein gets one entry after TCRdb re-called the 5' RACE reads with MiXCR. The sample yields about 480,000 distinct CDR3 sequences, around 14% seen once. These same records also appear under a second study, on yellow fever vaccine responses in identical twins.

The sequence came from a woman under 30 in good health. The chain recombines TRBV10-3 with TRBJ1-5; tentatively, D is TRBD1 (5 bases). Sequencing was performed on CD4+ T cells sorted from blood. The CDR3 loop is CAIANVRGSQPQHF. CDR3 bases: TGTGCCATCGCTAACGTGAGGGGCAGTCAGCCCCAGCATTTT.